The entry below gives a single TCR beta chain sequence along with its context. Assay used: immunoSEQ multiplex PCR; TCRdb lists only in-frame clones, some missing. Of around 2.1 million clones detected, 90% to 96% appear once; the ten largest clones hold around 0.13%. The entry originates in a study of shared clonotypes between healthy human individuals. The V gene's germline CDR1 is SGHRS and CDR2 YFSETQ. The CDR3 consists of 15 residues. The clonotype was recovered from a man between 18 and 29 years old in good health. The sequencing input was naive CD4+ T cells sorted from blood. Described subset: CD45RA+ positively selected. This sequence joins TRBV5-1 and TRBJ2-5; D is perhaps TRBD2 (6 bases). Gene TRBJ2-7 matches the end of the DNA better, so the J call may be wrong. The CDR3 DNA sequence: TGCGCCAGCTCCCCCTCGGCGGGAAGTTCTGTCGAGCAGTACTTC. Translating it yields CASSPSAGSSVEQYF.